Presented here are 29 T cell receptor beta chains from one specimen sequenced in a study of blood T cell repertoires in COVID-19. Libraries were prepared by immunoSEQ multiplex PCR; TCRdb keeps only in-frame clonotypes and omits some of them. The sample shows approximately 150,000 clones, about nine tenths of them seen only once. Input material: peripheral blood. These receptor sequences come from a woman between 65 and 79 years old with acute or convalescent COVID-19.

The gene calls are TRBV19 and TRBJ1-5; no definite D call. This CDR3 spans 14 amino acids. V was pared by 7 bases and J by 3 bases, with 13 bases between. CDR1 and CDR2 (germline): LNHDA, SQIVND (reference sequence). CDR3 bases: TGTGCCAGTAACTCTTGGAGTTACAATCAGCCCCAGCATTTT. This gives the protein CASNSWSYNQPQHF.

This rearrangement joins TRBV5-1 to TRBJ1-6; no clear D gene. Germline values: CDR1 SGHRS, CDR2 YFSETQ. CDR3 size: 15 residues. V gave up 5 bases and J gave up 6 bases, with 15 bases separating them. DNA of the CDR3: TGCGCCAGCAGACCTGAGGCCGGGTTTAATTCACCCCTCCACTTT. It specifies CASRPEAGFNSPLHF. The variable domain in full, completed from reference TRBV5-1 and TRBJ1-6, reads KAGVTQTPRYLIKTRGQQVTLSCSPISGHRSVSWYQQTPGQGLQFLFEYFSETQRNKGNFPGRFSGRQFSNSRSEMNVSTLELGDSALYLCASRPEAGFNSPLHFGNGTRLTVT.

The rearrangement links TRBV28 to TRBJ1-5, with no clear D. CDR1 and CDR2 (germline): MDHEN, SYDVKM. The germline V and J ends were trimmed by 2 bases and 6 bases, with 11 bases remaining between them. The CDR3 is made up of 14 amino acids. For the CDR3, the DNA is TGTGCCAGCAGTTTAGCCTTGAGAGGTCAGCCCCAGCATTTT. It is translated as CASSLALRGQPQHF.

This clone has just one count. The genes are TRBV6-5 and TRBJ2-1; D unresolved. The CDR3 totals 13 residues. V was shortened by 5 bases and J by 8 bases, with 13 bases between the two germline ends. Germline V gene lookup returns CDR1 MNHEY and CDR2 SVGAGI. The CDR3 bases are TGTGCCAGCAGTACCCGTGCGGCCCATGAGCAGTTCTTC. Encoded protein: CASSTRAAHEQFF.

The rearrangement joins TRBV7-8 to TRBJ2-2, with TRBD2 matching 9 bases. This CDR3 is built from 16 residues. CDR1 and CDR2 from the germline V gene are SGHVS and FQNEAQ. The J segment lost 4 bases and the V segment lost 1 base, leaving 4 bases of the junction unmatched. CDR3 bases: TGTGCCAGCAGCTTAGTAGGGGGACTAGCCACCGGGGAGCTGTTTTTT. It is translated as CASSLVGGLATGELFF.

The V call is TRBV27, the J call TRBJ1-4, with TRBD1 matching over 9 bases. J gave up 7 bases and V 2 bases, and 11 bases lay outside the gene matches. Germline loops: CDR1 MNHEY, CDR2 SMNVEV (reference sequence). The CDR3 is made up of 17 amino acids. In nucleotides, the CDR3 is TGTGCCAGCAGTTTAGGGTACGGGGGACAGGGCCGTGAAAAACTGTTTTTT. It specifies CASSLGYGGQGREKLFF.

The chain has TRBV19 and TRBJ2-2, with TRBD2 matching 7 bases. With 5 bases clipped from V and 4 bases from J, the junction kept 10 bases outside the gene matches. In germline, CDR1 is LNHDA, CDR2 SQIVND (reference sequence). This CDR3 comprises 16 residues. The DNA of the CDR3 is TGTGCCAGTAGTGGAGGAGGGAGGGGAATCACCGGGGAGCTGTTTTTT. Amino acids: CASSGGGRGITGELFF. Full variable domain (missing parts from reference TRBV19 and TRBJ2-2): DGGITQSPKYLFRKEGQNVTLSCEQNLNHDAMYWYRQDPGQGLRLIYYSQIVNDFQKGDIAEGYSVSREKKESFPLTVTSAQKNPTAFYLCASSGGGRGITGELFFGEGSRLTVL.

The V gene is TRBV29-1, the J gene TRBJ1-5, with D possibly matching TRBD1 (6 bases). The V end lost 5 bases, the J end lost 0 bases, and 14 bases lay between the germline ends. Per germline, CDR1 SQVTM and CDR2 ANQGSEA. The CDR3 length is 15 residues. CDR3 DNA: TGCAGCGTTCGGGATACAGGGAATAGCAATCAGCCCCAGCATTTT. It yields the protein CSVRDTGNSNQPQHF.

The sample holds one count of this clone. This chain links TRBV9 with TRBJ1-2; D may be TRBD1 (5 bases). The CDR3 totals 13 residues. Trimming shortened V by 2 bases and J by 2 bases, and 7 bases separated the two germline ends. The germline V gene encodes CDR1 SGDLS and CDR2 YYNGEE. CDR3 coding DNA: TGTGCCAGCAGCGTCGACAGCAACTATGGCTACACCTTC. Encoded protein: CASSVDSNYGYTF.

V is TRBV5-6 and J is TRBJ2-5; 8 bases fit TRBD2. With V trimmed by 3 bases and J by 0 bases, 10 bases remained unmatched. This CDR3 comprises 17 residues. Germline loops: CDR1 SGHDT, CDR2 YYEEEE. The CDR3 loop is CASSSPFRRGDQETQYF. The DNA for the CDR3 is TGTGCCAGCAGCTCCCCTTTTCGGCGGGGGGACCAAGAGACCCAGTACTTC.

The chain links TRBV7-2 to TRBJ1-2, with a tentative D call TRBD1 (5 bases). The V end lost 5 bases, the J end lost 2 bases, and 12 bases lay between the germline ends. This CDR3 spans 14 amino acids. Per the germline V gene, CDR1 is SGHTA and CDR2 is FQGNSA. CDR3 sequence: CASSRRAGNYGYTF. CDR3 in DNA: TGTGCCAGCAGCCGCAGGGCGGGGAACTATGGCTACACCTTC.

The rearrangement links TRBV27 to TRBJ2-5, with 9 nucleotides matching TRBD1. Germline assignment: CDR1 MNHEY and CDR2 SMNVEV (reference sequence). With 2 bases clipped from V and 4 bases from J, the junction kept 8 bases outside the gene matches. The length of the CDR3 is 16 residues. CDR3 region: CASSLRRTGVLETQYF. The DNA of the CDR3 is TGTGCCAGCAGTTTACGGCGGACAGGGGTTTTAGAGACCCAGTACTTC.

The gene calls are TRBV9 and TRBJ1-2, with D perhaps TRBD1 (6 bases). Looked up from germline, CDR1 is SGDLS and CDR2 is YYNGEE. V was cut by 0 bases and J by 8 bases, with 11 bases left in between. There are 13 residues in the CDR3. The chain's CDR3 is CASSVEDRYGYTF. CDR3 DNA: TGTGCCAGCAGCGTAGAAGACAGGTACGGCTACACCTTC.

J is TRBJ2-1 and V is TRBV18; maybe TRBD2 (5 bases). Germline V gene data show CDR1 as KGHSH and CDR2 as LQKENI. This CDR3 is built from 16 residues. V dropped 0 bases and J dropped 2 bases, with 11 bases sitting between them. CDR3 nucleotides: TGTGCCAGCTCACCACCAGCGGTGGCTGCCTACAATGAGCAGTTCTTC. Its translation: CASSPPAVAAYNEQFF.

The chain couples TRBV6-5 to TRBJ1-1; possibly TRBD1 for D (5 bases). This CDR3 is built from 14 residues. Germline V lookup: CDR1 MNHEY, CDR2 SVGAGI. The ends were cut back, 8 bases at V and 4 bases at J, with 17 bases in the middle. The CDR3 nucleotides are TGTGCCAGCGTGGTGAGGTGGGGGGGCACTGAAGCTTTCTTT. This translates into CASVVRWGGTEAFF.

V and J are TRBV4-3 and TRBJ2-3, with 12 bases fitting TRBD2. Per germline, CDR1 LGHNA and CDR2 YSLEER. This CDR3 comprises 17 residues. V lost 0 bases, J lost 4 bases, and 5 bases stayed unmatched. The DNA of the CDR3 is TGCGCCAGCAGCCAAGATCAGGGACTAGCGGGCGCAGATACGCAGTATTTT. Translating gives CASSQDQGLAGADTQYF.

CDR3 sequence reads: CASSFHPTATDTQYF. The CDR3 region has the DNA TGTGCCAGCAGCTTCCACCCCACCGCGACAGATACGCAGTATTTT. The rearrangement links TRBV11-1 to TRBJ2-3; D not resolved. The CDR3 has 15 residues. Germline-derived CDR1 and CDR2 are SGHAT and FQDESV (reference sequence). V was shortened by 3 bases and J by 3 bases, with 13 bases between the two germline ends.

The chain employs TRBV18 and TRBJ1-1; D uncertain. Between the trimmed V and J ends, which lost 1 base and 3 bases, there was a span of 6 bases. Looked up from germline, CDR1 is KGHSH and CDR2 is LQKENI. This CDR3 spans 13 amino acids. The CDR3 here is CASSPRRDTEAFF. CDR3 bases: TGTGCCAGCTCACCACGGAGGGACACTGAAGCTTTCTTT.

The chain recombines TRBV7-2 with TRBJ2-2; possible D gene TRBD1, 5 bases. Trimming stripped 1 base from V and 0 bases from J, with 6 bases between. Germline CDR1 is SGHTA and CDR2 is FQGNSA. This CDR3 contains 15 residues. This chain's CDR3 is CASSLDRTNTGELFF. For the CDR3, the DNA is TGTGCCAGCAGCTTAGACAGGACGAACACCGGGGAGCTGTTTTTT. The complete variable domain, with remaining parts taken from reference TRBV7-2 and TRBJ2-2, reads GAGVSQSPSNKVTEKGKDVELRCDPISGHTALYWYRQSLGQGLEFLIYFQGNSAPDKSGLPSDRFSAERTGGSVSTLTIQRTQQEDSAVYLCASSLDRTNTGELFFGEGSRLTVL.

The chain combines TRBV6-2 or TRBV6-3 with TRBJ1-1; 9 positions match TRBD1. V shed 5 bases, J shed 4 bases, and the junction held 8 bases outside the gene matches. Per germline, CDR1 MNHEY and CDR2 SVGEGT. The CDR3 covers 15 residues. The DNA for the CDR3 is TGTGCCAGCAGTACGGGACAGGGTTATTTCACTGAAGCTTTCTTT. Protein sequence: CASSTGQGYFTEAFF.

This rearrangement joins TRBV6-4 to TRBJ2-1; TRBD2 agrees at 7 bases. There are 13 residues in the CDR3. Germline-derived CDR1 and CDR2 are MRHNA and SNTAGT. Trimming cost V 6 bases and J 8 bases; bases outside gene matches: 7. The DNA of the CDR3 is TGTGCCAGCAGAAGGACTAGTTTGGATGAGCAGTTCTTC. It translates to CASRRTSLDEQFF.

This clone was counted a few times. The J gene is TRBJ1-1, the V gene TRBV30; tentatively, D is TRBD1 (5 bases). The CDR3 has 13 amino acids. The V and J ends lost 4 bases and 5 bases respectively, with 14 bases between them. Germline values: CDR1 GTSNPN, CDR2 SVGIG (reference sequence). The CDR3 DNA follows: TGTGCCTGGATCTGGGGCGGGATGACTGAAGCTTTCTTT. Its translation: CAWIWGGMTEAFF. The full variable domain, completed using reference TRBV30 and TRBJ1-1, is SQTIHQWPATLVQPVGSPLSLECTVEGTSNPNLYWYRQAAGRGLQLLFYSVGIGQISSEVPQNLSASRPQDRQFILSSKKLLLSDSGFYLCAWIWGGMTEAFFGQGTRLTVV.

In nucleotides, the CDR3 is TGCAGTGCATCTCCTTTCCATGGCTACACCTTC. Protein product: CSASPFHGYTF. The genes are TRBV20-1 and TRBJ1-2; D gene ambiguous. Germline V gene sequence: CDR1 DFQATT, CDR2 SNEGSKA (reference sequence). Trimming stripped 6 bases from V and 6 bases from J, with 11 bases between. CDR3 length: 11 amino acids.

The CDR3 loop is CASSERGGGTYNEQFF. Written as DNA, the CDR3 is TGTGCCAGCAGTGAACGGGGGGGAGGAACCTACAATGAGCAGTTCTTC. The gene calls are TRBV2 and TRBJ2-1, with TRBD2 identical over 8 bases. Germline assignment: CDR1 SNHLY and CDR2 FYNNEI. The V gene end was trimmed by 2 bases and the J gene end by 2 bases; junction bases not matched to a gene: 5. This CDR3 contains 16 residues. The entire variable domain, with the rest obtained from reference TRBV2 and TRBJ2-1, is as follows: EPEVTQTPSHQVTQMGQEVILRCVPISNHLYFYWYRQILGQKVEFLVSFYNNEISEKSEIFDDQFSVERPDGSNFTLKIRSTKLEDSAMYFCASSERGGGTYNEQFFGPGTRLTVL.

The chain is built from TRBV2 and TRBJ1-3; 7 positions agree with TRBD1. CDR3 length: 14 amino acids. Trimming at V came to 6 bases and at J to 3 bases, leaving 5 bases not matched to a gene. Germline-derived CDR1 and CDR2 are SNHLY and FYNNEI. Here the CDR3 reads CASRHRGLGNTIYF. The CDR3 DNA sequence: TGTGCCAGCAGGCACAGGGGACTTGGAAACACCATATATTTT.

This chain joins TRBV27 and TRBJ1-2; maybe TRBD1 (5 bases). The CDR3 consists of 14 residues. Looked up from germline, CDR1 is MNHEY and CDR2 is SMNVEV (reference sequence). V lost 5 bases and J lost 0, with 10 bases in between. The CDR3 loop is CASSRREANYGYTF. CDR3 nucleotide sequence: TGTGCCAGCAGTCGCAGGGAAGCTAACTATGGCTACACCTTC.

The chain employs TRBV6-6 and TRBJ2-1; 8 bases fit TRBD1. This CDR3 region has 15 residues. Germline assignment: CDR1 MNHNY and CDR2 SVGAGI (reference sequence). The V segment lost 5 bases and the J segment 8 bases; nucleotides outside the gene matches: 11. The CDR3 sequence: CASSGQVDREYEQFF. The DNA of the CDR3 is TGTGCCAGCAGTGGCCAGGTGGACAGGGAGTATGAGCAGTTCTTC.

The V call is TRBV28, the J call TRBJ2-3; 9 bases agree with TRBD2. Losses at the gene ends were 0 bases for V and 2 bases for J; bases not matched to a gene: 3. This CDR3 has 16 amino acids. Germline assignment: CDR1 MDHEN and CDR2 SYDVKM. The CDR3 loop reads CASSLWASGDTDTQYF. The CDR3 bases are TGTGCCAGCAGTTTATGGGCTAGCGGGGACACAGATACGCAGTATTTT.

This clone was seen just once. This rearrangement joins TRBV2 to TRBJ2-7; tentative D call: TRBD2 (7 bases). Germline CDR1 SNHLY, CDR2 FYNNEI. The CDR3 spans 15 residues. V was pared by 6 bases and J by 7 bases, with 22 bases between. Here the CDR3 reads CASRGWGGGAEEQYF. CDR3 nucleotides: TGTGCCAGCAGGGGTTGGGGCGGGGGCGCGGAGGAGCAGTACTTC.